A selection of T cell receptor beta chains follows, all from one sample in a study of cytomegalovirus exposure and HLA in healthy donors. Only in-frame clones appear in the TCRdb table, and some are missing; sequencing was by immunoSEQ multiplex PCR. Among about 200,000 clones listed, 80% to 90% were seen once. Sequenced: PBMCs. All receptors come from a man in his forties or fifties in good health and CMV-seropositive. Both conserved end residues are part of each CDR3. The order of the fields is V gene, J gene, D gene, clone size, CDR3 protein, CDR3 DNA. The D gene is left open where the match is weak. Clone size is not always given. Where it is, it says once, few, many or a class for expanded clones.

V gene: TRBV10-3
J gene: TRBJ2-1
D gene: TRBD1
clone size: .
CDR3 protein: CAIGDRVNEQFF
CDR3 DNA: TGTGCCATCGGGGACAGGGTCAATGAGCAGTTCTTC

V gene: TRBV6-5
J gene: TRBJ1-2
D gene: .
clone size: .
CDR3 protein: CASRRTDGIAGYTF
CDR3 DNA: TGTGCCAGCAGGCGGACAGACGGGATAGCTGGCTACACCTTC

V gene: TRBV29-1
J gene: TRBJ2-5
D gene: TRBD1
clone size: .
CDR3 protein: CSGTGTVQETQYF
CDR3 DNA: TGCAGCGGGACCGGGACAGTACAAGAGACCCAGTACTTC

V gene: TRBV7-6
J gene: TRBJ2-3
D gene: TRBD2
clone size: .
CDR3 protein: CASSLEASGSTDTQYF
CDR3 DNA: TGTGCCAGCAGCTTAGAGGCTAGCGGGAGCACAGATACGCAGTATTTT

V gene: TRBV5-1
J gene: TRBJ2-1
D gene: .
clone size: .
CDR3 protein: CASSLTSTYEQFF
CDR3 DNA: TGCGCCAGCAGCTTGACTAGCACGTATGAGCAGTTCTTC

V gene: TRBV5-1
J gene: TRBJ2-7
D gene: TRBD1
clone size: .
CDR3 protein: CASSSGTGGYEQYF
CDR3 DNA: TGCGCCAGCAGCTCAGGGACAGGGGGCTACGAGCAGTACTTC

V gene: TRBV6-4
J gene: TRBJ1-3
D gene: .
clone size: .
CDR3 protein: CASRGGESGNTIYF
CDR3 DNA: TGTGCCAGCAGGGGGGGGGAGTCTGGAAACACCATATATTTT

V gene: TRBV5-4
J gene: TRBJ1-2
D gene: TRBD1
clone size: .
CDR3 protein: CASSQGQGANGYTF
CDR3 DNA: TGTGCCAGCAGCCAGGGACAGGGGGCCAATGGCTACACCTTC

V gene: TRBV5-6
J gene: TRBJ2-7
D gene: TRBD2
clone size: few
CDR3 protein: CASSSSGRVAEQYF
CDR3 DNA: TGTGCCAGCAGCTCCAGCGGGAGGGTGGCGGAGCAGTACTTC

V gene: TRBV5-1
J gene: TRBJ1-5
D gene: TRBD1
clone size: .
CDR3 protein: CASSLTTGGQPQHF
CDR3 DNA: TGCGCCAGCAGCCTAACGACAGGGGGGCAGCCCCAGCATTTT

V gene: TRBV19
J gene: TRBJ1-5
D gene: .
clone size: few
CDR3 protein: CASRPGAGNQPQHF
CDR3 DNA: TGTGCCAGTCGTCCAGGGGCGGGCAATCAGCCCCAGCATTTT

V gene: TRBV2
J gene: TRBJ2-7
D gene: .
clone size: .
CDR3 protein: CASRKTATVYEQYF
CDR3 DNA: TGTGCCAGCAGGAAGACTGCCACGGTGTACGAGCAGTACTTC

V gene: TRBV5-1
J gene: TRBJ2-7
D gene: .
clone size: .
CDR3 protein: CASSEVVGGSYEQYF
CDR3 DNA: TGCGCCAGCAGTGAGGTTGTGGGAGGCTCCTACGAGCAGTACTTC

V gene: TRBV7-9
J gene: TRBJ1-2
D gene: TRBD1
clone size: .
CDR3 protein: CASSSGTVYGYTF
CDR3 DNA: TGTGCCAGCAGCTCCGGGACAGTCTATGGCTACACCTTC

V gene: TRBV19
J gene: TRBJ2-1
D gene: TRBD2
clone size: .
CDR3 protein: CASSITASGMNEQFF
CDR3 DNA: TGTGCCAGTAGTATAACCGCTAGCGGGATGAATGAGCAGTTCTTC

V gene: TRBV10-3
J gene: TRBJ2-2
D gene: .
clone size: once
CDR3 protein: CAISEPRAGTSNTGELFF
CDR3 DNA: TGTGCCATCAGCGAACCCCGGGCGGGGACTTCGAACACCGGGGAGCTGTTTTTT

V gene: TRBV6-5
J gene: TRBJ1-1
D gene: TRBD1
clone size: once
CDR3 protein: CASSFSGQGARTEAFF
CDR3 DNA: TGTGCCAGCAGTTTCTCGGGACAGGGGGCTCGGACTGAAGCTTTCTTT

V gene: TRBV27
J gene: TRBJ2-7
D gene: .
clone size: .
CDR3 protein: CASSPSTEAYEQYF
CDR3 DNA: TGTGCCAGCAGTCCCTCGACAGAGGCCTACGAGCAGTACTTC

V gene: TRBV21-1
J gene: TRBJ2-5
D gene: .
clone size: .
CDR3 protein: CASSSQQGPQETQYF
CDR3 DNA: TGTGCCAGCAGCTCACAACAGGGACCTCAAGAGACCCAGTACTTC

V gene: TRBV15
J gene: TRBJ2-2
D gene: .
clone size: once
CDR3 protein: CATSRDSWNTGELFF
CDR3 DNA: TGTGCCACCAGCAGGGACAGCTGGAACACCGGGGAGCTGTTTTTT

V gene: TRBV5-1
J gene: TRBJ2-1
D gene: TRBD2
clone size: .
CDR3 protein: CASSLAPGGNEQFF
CDR3 DNA: TGCGCCAGCAGCTTGGCCCCGGGGGGCAATGAGCAGTTCTTC

V gene: TRBV6-5
J gene: TRBJ1-6
D gene: .
clone size: once
CDR3 protein: CASSYVASPLHF
CDR3 DNA: TGTGCCAGCAGTTACGTAGCATCACCCCTCCACTTT

V gene: TRBV7-9
J gene: TRBJ2-3
D gene: .
clone size: .
CDR3 protein: CASSQGPNTQYF
CDR3 DNA: TGTGCCAGCAGCCAGGGTCCAAATACGCAGTATTTT

V gene: TRBV19
J gene: TRBJ1-1
D gene: TRBD1
clone size: .
CDR3 protein: CASSTPGQKNTEAFF
CDR3 DNA: TGTGCCAGTAGTACTCCGGGACAGAAGAACACTGAAGCTTTCTTT

V gene: TRBV28
J gene: TRBJ2-7
D gene: TRBD1
clone size: .
CDR3 protein: CASSSDRTPYEQYF
CDR3 DNA: TGTGCCAGCAGCTCGGACAGGACTCCCTACGAGCAGTACTTC

V gene: TRBV5-1
J gene: TRBJ2-3
D gene: TRBD2
clone size: few
CDR3 protein: CASSSGGIGTDTQYF
CDR3 DNA: TGCGCCAGCAGCTCGGGGGGGATAGGCACAGATACGCAGTATTTT

V gene: TRBV2
J gene: TRBJ1-5
D gene: .
clone size: .
CDR3 protein: CASSVQSNQPQHF
CDR3 DNA: TGTGCCAGCAGTGTCCAAAGCAATCAGCCCCAGCATTTT

V gene: TRBV28
J gene: TRBJ1-1
D gene: TRBD1
clone size: .
CDR3 protein: CASSNTRTGGAAFF
CDR3 DNA: TGTGCCAGCAGTAATACGCGGACAGGGGGCGCGGCTTTCTTT

V gene: TRBV6-5
J gene: TRBJ2-1
D gene: .
clone size: .
CDR3 protein: CASSPTGNEQFF
CDR3 DNA: TGTGCCAGCAGCCCTACTGGCAATGAGCAGTTCTTC

V gene: TRBV7-9
J gene: TRBJ1-2
D gene: TRBD1
clone size: .
CDR3 protein: CASSHTGQGGYGYTF
CDR3 DNA: TGTGCCAGCAGCCACACGGGACAGGGAGGCTATGGCTACACCTTC

V gene: TRBV29-1
J gene: TRBJ1-1
D gene: .
clone size: .
CDR3 protein: CSVDREGMNTEAFF
CDR3 DNA: TGCAGCGTTGATCGGGAGGGGATGAACACTGAAGCTTTCTTT

V gene: TRBV19
J gene: TRBJ2-5
D gene: TRBD1
clone size: once
CDR3 protein: CASSAATGGRETQYF
CDR3 DNA: TGTGCCAGTAGTGCAGCCACAGGGGGCCGAGAGACCCAGTACTTC

V gene: TRBV5-1
J gene: TRBJ2-5
D gene: .
clone size: .
CDR3 protein: CASSLGAPQETQYF
CDR3 DNA: TGCGCCAGCAGCTTGGGGGCACCACAAGAGACCCAGTACTTC

V gene: TRBV5-4
J gene: TRBJ2-5
D gene: TRBD1
clone size: .
CDR3 protein: CASRPGQGLETQYF
CDR3 DNA: TGTGCCAGCAGGCCGGGACAGGGGTTGGAGACCCAGTACTTC

V gene: TRBV7-9
J gene: TRBJ1-5
D gene: TRBD1
clone size: .
CDR3 protein: CASSRGTGGTQPQHF
CDR3 DNA: TGTGCCAGCAGTAGGGGCACAGGGGGCACTCAGCCCCAGCATTTT

V gene: TRBV9
J gene: TRBJ1-2
D gene: .
clone size: .
CDR3 protein: CASTRSGNYGYTF
CDR3 DNA: TGTGCCAGCACCCGTAGCGGGAATTATGGCTACACCTTC

V gene: TRBV9
J gene: TRBJ1-2
D gene: .
clone size: .
CDR3 protein: CASSPESDGYTF
CDR3 DNA: TGTGCCAGCAGCCCCGAGAGCGACGGCTACACCTTC

V gene: TRBV6-1
J gene: TRBJ2-7
D gene: TRBD1
clone size: .
CDR3 protein: CASSEERDRGTYEQYF
CDR3 DNA: TGTGCCAGCAGTGAAGAAAGGGACAGGGGGACCTACGAGCAGTACTTC

V gene: TRBV6-1
J gene: TRBJ2-5
D gene: TRBD2
clone size: .
CDR3 protein: CASGGRPEWETQYF
CDR3 DNA: TGTGCCAGCGGCGGGAGGCCCGAATGGGAGACCCAGTACTTC

V gene: TRBV7-6
J gene: TRBJ2-5
D gene: TRBD2
clone size: .
CDR3 protein: CASSLTSGRALETQYF
CDR3 DNA: TGTGCCAGCAGTCTTACTAGCGGGAGGGCCCTGGAGACCCAGTACTTC

V gene: TRBV25-1
J gene: TRBJ1-1
D gene: TRBD1
clone size: .
CDR3 protein: CASRTGATEAFF
CDR3 DNA: TGTGCCAGCAGAACAGGGGCTACTGAAGCTTTCTTT

V gene: TRBV13
J gene: TRBJ2-3
D gene: TRBD2
clone size: .
CDR3 protein: CASSLSGGSTDTQYF
CDR3 DNA: TGTGCCAGCAGCTTATCGGGAGGGAGCACAGATACGCAGTATTTT

V gene: TRBV7-9
J gene: TRBJ1-1
D gene: .
clone size: .
CDR3 protein: CASSIIQGMNTEAFF
CDR3 DNA: TGTGCCAGCAGCATAATCCAGGGGATGAACACTGAAGCTTTCTTT

V gene: TRBV27
J gene: TRBJ2-3
D gene: .
clone size: once
CDR3 protein: CASSFLGDTDTQYF
CDR3 DNA: TGTGCCAGCAGTTTCCTAGGCGACACAGATACGCAGTATTTT

V gene: TRBV4-1
J gene: TRBJ2-5
D gene: TRBD1
clone size: .
CDR3 protein: CASSLRDRYDGTQYF
CDR3 DNA: TGCGCCAGCAGCCTCCGGGACAGGTATGATGGGACCCAGTACTTC

V gene: TRBV28
J gene: TRBJ2-5
D gene: .
clone size: .
CDR3 protein: CASYRTGRGQETQYF
CDR3 DNA: TGTGCCAGTTACCGGACAGGGAGGGGTCAAGAGACCCAGTACTTC

V gene: TRBV7-8
J gene: TRBJ1-6
D gene: TRBD1
clone size: .
CDR3 protein: CASSPQGGNSPLHF
CDR3 DNA: TGTGCCAGCAGCCCACAGGGGGGTAATTCACCCCTCCACTTT

V gene: TRBV5-4
J gene: TRBJ2-7
D gene: TRBD1
clone size: .
CDR3 protein: CASSRDRNEQYF
CDR3 DNA: TGTGCCAGCAGCCGGGACAGGAACGAGCAGTACTTC

V gene: TRBV29-1
J gene: TRBJ2-7
D gene: .
clone size: .
CDR3 protein: CSVADPAAVNEQYF
CDR3 DNA: TGCAGCGTTGCAGACCCTGCGGCGGTCAACGAGCAGTACTTC

V gene: TRBV11-2
J gene: TRBJ2-7
D gene: TRBD2
clone size: .
CDR3 protein: CASSPLAGVSYEQYF
CDR3 DNA: TGTGCCAGCAGCCCCCTAGCGGGAGTCTCCTACGAGCAGTACTTC

V gene: TRBV2
J gene: TRBJ1-5
D gene: .
clone size: .
CDR3 protein: CASSQTWQGDSNQPQHF
CDR3 DNA: TGTGCCAGCAGTCAAACCTGGCAGGGCGATAGCAATCAGCCCCAGCATTTT

V gene: TRBV25-1
J gene: TRBJ1-3
D gene: .
clone size: few
CDR3 protein: CASSDLSGNTIYF
CDR3 DNA: TGTGCCAGCAGTGACCTTTCCGGAAACACCATATATTTT